This T cell receptor beta chain was sequenced for a study of blood T cell repertoires in COVID-19 (dated by TCRdb to the early 2020s). Study-level background: Collaborator samples came from the United States, Italy and Spain and covered acute and convalescent phases of COVID-19. The material from the prospective study consisted of cDNA or gDNA derived from T cells, B-cell-depleted T cells, or PBMCs. Deeply sampled blood TCRbeta repertoires from subjects exposed to, actively infected with, or recovered from COVID-19 were included in the dataset. A freely available public database, intended as a resource for researchers studying the immune response to SARS-CoV-2, is where the repertoires were released. Samples came from the ongoing ImmuneRACE study (first 160 participants) plus 1,254 subjects from 6 global collaborators. A de-identified subject ID, COVID-19 status, age in years and sex were almost always included in the sample metadata. HLA class I and class II types, where available, came from metadata supplied by the sample provider rather than from assay-based typing. On the study overall, not on this receptor specifically: The quantity of clinical and demographic metadata differed by source and by participant and was supplied without curation.

About this clone: Its recognized antigen is unknown. There are no base qualities to consult, and no much larger clone falls within one base.

The CDR3, cysteine through phenylalanine, is 15 amino acids long. Only the CDR3 region is kept as DNA, spanning 45 bases read in frame from base 1. V is cut by 7 bases and J by 4 bases, and the space between the germline ends is 17 bases. CDR1 is given as SGHRS and CDR2 as YFSETQ, both from the germline V gene. Enrolling through a virtual design, the prospective study's participants ranged in age from roughly 18 to 95 years and lived across 20 to 25 United States geographic areas. In the prospective study, participants were assigned to cohorts based on the clinical history participants reported in a screening survey and a study questionnaire. Recovered participants in ImmuneRACE Cohort 3 were defined as having two consecutive negative NP/OP PCR tests, clearance from a healthcare professional, or resolution of symptoms. Each participant in the prospective study had whole blood, serum and a nasopharyngeal or oropharyngeal swab collected by mobile phlebotomists. Additional blood draws and questionnaires over an approximately two-month period could optionally be provided by prospective study participants. Prospective study blood samples were shipped either frozen or at room temperature before DNA extraction.

The immunoSEQ Assay, a bias-controlled multiplex PCR, was used to amplify TCRbeta CDR3 regions from genomic DNA. The published analysis was carried out like this. Within the assay, amplification of reference gene primers was used to estimate how many nucleated cells each sample contained. Sequence reads were collapsed and filtered to measure the absolute abundance of every unique TCRbeta CDR3 rearrangement. Productive Simpson clonality was computed per sample as the square root of Simpson's diversity index over productive rearrangements. The immuneACCESS repertoire file appears here via TCRdb, limited to in-frame rearrangements. These files lack a portion of the clones; in checked studies, under half of the deficit traces to unresolved V genes, and the cause of the others is not known. V and J calls and clone size are as listed in that table; D and trimming were resolved from the DNA. Across this sample there are hundreds of thousands of clones, with 80% to 90% seen only once. More than 0.8% of the sample is in the top ten clones.

This receptor was taken from a man aged 18 to 29 who had recovered from COVID-19. What was sequenced was PBMCs or T cells enriched from blood (not recorded which). The sequence links TRBV5-1 to TRBJ1-4; a weak D assignment points to TRBD1 (6 bases agree). The CDR3 amino acid sequence is: CASGITGTLNEKLFF. The sequenced DNA: TGCGCCAGCGGAATAACAGGGACCCTTAATGAAAAACTGTTTTTT.